The present TCR beta chain was sequenced within a study of CD8 T cells in ankylosing spondylitis (dated by TCRdb to about 2017). In the study overall: To find TCR variants linked to disease, the study profiled T cell receptor beta repertoires in ankylosing spondylitis patients and healthy donors. The whole study cohort included over a hundred healthy donors and under 30 ankylosing spondylitis patients. Samples of peripheral blood were taken, and for ankylosing spondylitis patients, synovial fluid was collected as well. What the research found in general, with its limitations: Significant enrichment of the disease-linked clones was reported in matched synovial fluid samples from ankylosing spondylitis patients. The disease-linked clones had a CD8+ phenotype and were found at relatively low frequencies in peripheral blood. Some motif variants had previously been reported in the synovial fluid and blood of reactive arthritis patients, which suggests shared mechanisms of disease initiation. A TCR beta motif of about 8 highly homologous amino acid variants appeared characteristic of blood from ankylosing spondylitis patients.

Data came from an Illumina HiSeq 2500. Quantitative 5'-RACE with molecular barcodes was used to prepare TCR beta libraries. The authors processed their data as follows. A new computational method, built on a probabilistic model of VDJ rearrangement, was used to identify disease-linked TCR variants. TCRdb passed the public sequencing reads through fastp at Q25 and MiXCR, retaining productive beta sequences. Entries are consolidated by CDR3 protein sequence, retaining the most common genes and DNA. TCRdb, not the original authors, processed these V and J calls. This sample is represented by some 200,000 distinct CDR3 sequences; roughly 13% of them were singletons. The ten most abundant clones make up approximately 15% of the sample. This clonotype was detected many times. This clone's antigen is unknown. Base quality data are lacking; no much larger clone is found one base away. Sequencing used blood, either unsorted or a sorted T cell fraction (not recorded which). This TCR was recovered from a male donor with ankylosing spondylitis or in good health (not recorded which).

The CDR3 loop reads CASSFLDSSYEQYF. The DNA sequence is given as TGTGCCAGCAGCTTTTTGGACAGTTCCTACGAGCAGTACTTC. Recombination joined TRBV5-6 with TRBJ2-7, with TRBD1 as a weak D call on 6 bases. The CDR3 holds 14 amino acids from the cysteine to the phenylalanine. Only CDR3 DNA remains: 42 bases, in frame from the first base. The junction carries 10 bases between V and J, which are trimmed by 2 bases and 1 base respectively. Via the germline V gene, CDR1 is SGHDT and CDR2 YYEEEE.